Below, 21 T cell receptor beta chains from the same sample are listed, as sequenced in a study of blood T cell repertoires in COVID-19. Profiling relied on immunoSEQ multiplex PCR, and the TCRdb table lists in-frame clones only, not all of them. In the table there are about 160,000 clones, roughly 90% of which are singletons. The sample taken for sequencing was peripheral blood. Source of these receptors: a woman aged 60-75 years who had recovered from COVID-19.

V is TRBV6-2 or TRBV6-3 and J is TRBJ2-7; D is perhaps TRBD2 (7 bases). This CDR3 is 14 amino acids long. The germline V gene encodes CDR1 MNHEY and CDR2 SVGEGT. V lost 4 bases, J lost 2 bases, and 12 bases lay in between. CDR3 nucleotide sequence: TGTGCCAGCAGTTCGAGGGGGGGGGCCTACGAGCAGTACTTC. Residues: CASSSRGGAYEQYF.

The chain couples TRBV5-6 to TRBJ2-7, with a possible D match to TRBD1 (6 bases). Trimming cost V 1 base and J 0 bases, with 8 bases left between them. CDR1 is SGHDT and CDR2 is YYEEEE in the germline V gene. The CDR3 is made up of 14 amino acids. The chain's CDR3 is CASSLTGISYEQYF. The CDR3 DNA is TGTGCCAGCAGCTTGACAGGGATCTCCTACGAGCAGTACTTC.

This chain connects TRBV19 to TRBJ2-2, with 8 positions matching TRBD2. CDR1 LNHDA and CDR2 SQIVND come from the germline V gene (reference sequence). CDR3 length equals 15 residues. V lost 6 bases, J lost 4 bases, and 7 bases stayed unmatched. The CDR3 region has the DNA TGTGCCAGTAGATTTCCGGGGGGGACCACCGGGGAGCTGTTTTTT. Amino acids: CASRFPGGTTGELFF.

This clone was found once. V gene TRBV7-6 combines with J gene TRBJ2-2; 7 bases fit TRBD2. The CDR3 is 15 amino acids. Trimming took 2 bases from V and 6 from J; bases not matched to a gene: 6. Germline loops: CDR1 SGHVS, CDR2 FNYEAQ. Here the CDR3 reads CASSLTAGQAGELFF. CDR3 nucleotides: TGTGCCAGCAGCTTAACAGCGGGGCAGGCCGGGGAGCTGTTTTTT.

This rearrangement joins TRBV5-6 to TRBJ1-2, with D possibly being TRBD1 (6 bases). The V end was cut by 9 bases, the J end by 2 bases, with 20 bases between. The CDR3 spans 15 residues. CDR1 and CDR2 (germline): SGHDT, YYEEEE. CDR3 coding DNA: TGTGCCACCACCCCAAGGGCAGGGGTGAACTATGGCTACACCTTC. It yields the protein CATTPRAGVNYGYTF. Full variable domain (remainder filled in from reference TRBV5-6 and TRBJ1-2): DAGVTQSPTHLIKTRGQQVTLRCSPKSGHDTVSWYQQALGQGPQFIFQYYEEEERQRGNFPDRFSGHQFPNYSSELNVNALLLGDSALYLCATTPRAGVNYGYTFGSGTRLTVV.

The chain has TRBV2 and TRBJ2-5; D call uncertain. The CDR3 runs to 13 residues. Germline V gene lookup returns CDR1 SNHLY and CDR2 FYNNEI. The V end was cut by 2 bases, the J end by 5 bases, with 9 bases between. The CDR3 DNA sequence: TGTGCCAGCAGTGAATCATCCCGGGAGACCCAGTACTTC. It encodes CASSESSRETQYF.

The chain employs TRBV27 and TRBJ1-3; D gene uncertain. V lost 0 bases and J 0 bases, leaving 6 bases between the germline ends. Germline CDR1 reads MNHEY; CDR2 reads SMNVEV (reference sequence). The CDR3 totals 15 residues. CDR3 bases: TGTGCCAGCAGTTTATCGGCGGTCTCTGGAAACACCATATATTTT. Protein sequence: CASSLSAVSGNTIYF.

This chain links TRBV5-1 with TRBJ1-2; no clear D gene. Trimming shortened V by 1 base and J by 0 bases, and 10 bases separated the two germline ends. CDR1 is SGHRS and CDR2 is YFSETQ in the germline V gene. The CDR3 loop spans 15 amino acids. CDR3 DNA: TGCGCCAGCAGCTTGCAACCAACAACTAACTATGGCTACACCTTC. It is translated as CASSLQPTTNYGYTF.

The chain is built from TRBV27 and TRBJ1-6; 11 positions match TRBD1. Germline CDR1 and CDR2: MNHEY and SMNVEV (reference sequence). V dropped 3 bases and J dropped 8; count of bases not matched to a gene: 3. The CDR3 extends over 15 amino acids. The CDR3 coding sequence is TGTGCCAGCAGTTTCGCGGGACAGGGGGATTCACCCCTCCACTTT. This translates into CASSFAGQGDSPLHF.

The chain is built from TRBV1 and TRBJ2-3; the DNA was not compared with TRBD2, the D call given in the table. TRBV1 constitutes a pseudogene. This CDR3 has 22 residues. The CDR3 sequence: CTSSQQTPGGLAGGRSTDTQYF. The CDR3 DNA follows: TGCACCAGCAGCCAACAGACCCCCGGGGGGCTAGCGGGGGGTCGTAGCACAGATACGCAGTATTTT.

The chain couples TRBV19 to TRBJ1-1; 8 nucleotides match TRBD1. CDR3 length: 16 amino acids. The germline V gene has CDR1 LNHDA and CDR2 SQIVND (reference sequence). J gave up 0 bases and V 3 bases, and 6 bases lay outside the gene matches. The CDR3 DNA reads TGTGCCAGTAGTATTGGACAGGGAAGAATGAACACTGAAGCTTTCTTT. Residues: CASSIGQGRMNTEAFF.

CDR3 residues: CASSPGHGNTF. CDR3 DNA sequence: TGTGCCAGCAGTCCGGGACATGGGAACACCTTC. The rearrangement uses TRBV6-5 and TRBJ1-2; a weak D match, TRBD1 (6 bases). Trimming stripped 5 bases from V and 12 bases from J, with 13 bases between. This CDR3 spans 11 amino acids. CDR1 and CDR2 (germline): MNHEY, SVGAGI.

The rearrangement joins TRBV5-1 to TRBJ1-4, with D possibly TRBD1 on 5 matching bases. This CDR3 spans 13 amino acids. The germline V gene has CDR1 SGHRS and CDR2 YFSETQ. Trimming left V 4 bases short and J 8 bases short, with 12 bases between. The CDR3 sequence: CASSLLGGEKLFF. CDR3 coding DNA: TGCGCCAGCAGCCTCCTGGGGGGGGAAAAACTGTTTTTT.

The rearrangement links TRBV14 to TRBJ1-5; D is uncertain. This CDR3 is built from 13 residues. V was pared by 0 bases and J by 5 bases, with 5 bases between. CDR1 and CDR2 from the germline V gene are SGHDN and FVKESK. The CDR3 protein is CASSQETYQPQHF. Here the CDR3 DNA reads TGTGCCAGCAGCCAAGAGACATATCAGCCCCAGCATTTT.

CDR3 in amino acids: CASSYSAAGAAYEQYF. Written as DNA, the CDR3 is TGTGCCAGCAGTTACTCAGCTGCGGGGGCTGCCTACGAGCAGTACTTC. V and J are TRBV6-5 and TRBJ2-7, with D possibly TRBD2 on 7 matching bases. With 0 bases removed from V and 2 bases from J, the gap between germline ends came to 14 bases. The CDR3 is 16 residues long. CDR1 and CDR2 from the germline V gene are MNHEY and SVGAGI.

The sample holds one count of this clone. The chain links TRBV2 to TRBJ2-2, with a weak D call TRBD1 (5 bases). The length of the CDR3 is 13 residues. The V end was cut by 6 bases, the J end by 6 bases, with 11 bases between. Germline assignment: CDR1 SNHLY and CDR2 FYNNEI. The CDR3 nucleotides are TGTGCCAGCAGAGAATTCAGGGCCGGGGAGCTGTTTTTT. Encoded protein: CASREFRAGELFF.

This chain uses TRBV10-3 with TRBJ2-7; 9 positions match TRBD1. The CDR3 is 14 amino acids. Trimming removed 4 bases from V and 3 bases from J; junction bases left unmatched: 4. Germline CDR1 ENHRY, CDR2 SYGVKD. In DNA form, the CDR3 reads TGTGCCATCAGTGTACCGGGACAGGGCTACGAGCAGTACTTC. Protein sequence: CAISVPGQGYEQYF.

This rearrangement joins TRBV3-1 (or the pseudogene TRBV3-2) to TRBJ1-1; 7 nucleotides agree with TRBD1. The germline CDR1 and CDR2 sequences are LGHDT and YNNKEL (reference sequence). The CDR3 runs to 16 residues. Trimming cost V 0 bases and J 6 bases; bases outside gene matches: 10. DNA of the CDR3: TGTGCCAGCAGCCAAGAAGGAACAGGGGCTAACTCTGAAGCTTTCTTT. It is translated as CASSQEGTGANSEAFF.

J is TRBJ1-5 and V is TRBV27; 8 bases are shared with TRBD1. The length of the CDR3 is 13 residues. V shed 6 bases, J shed 6 bases, and the junction held 4 bases outside the gene matches. Germline CDR1 MNHEY, CDR2 SMNVEV (reference sequence). The CDR3, as DNA: TGTGCCAGCAGCAGGGGGCCCGGTCAGCCCCAGCATTTT. Encoded protein: CASSRGPGQPQHF.

The rearrangement uses TRBV14 and TRBJ1-1, with 9 bases lining up with TRBD1. V dropped 4 bases and J dropped 5; count of bases not matched to a gene: 5. The CDR3 runs 14 residues. CDR1 is SGHDN and CDR2 is FVKESK in the germline V gene. The chain's CDR3 is CASSLGTGITEAFF. The CDR3 nucleotides read TGTGCCAGCAGCCTCGGGACAGGGATAACTGAAGCTTTCTTT.

The gene calls are TRBV7-6 and TRBJ2-5; D might be TRBD1 (5 bases). The germline gives CDR1 SGHVS, CDR2 FNYEAQ. The length of the CDR3 is 14 residues. V gave up 5 bases and J gave up 7 bases, with 17 bases separating them. The CDR3 loop is CASSPSQGPGTQYF. CDR3 nucleotide sequence: TGTGCCAGCAGCCCAAGTCAGGGTCCGGGGACCCAGTACTTC.